The clone carrying this T cell receptor beta chain was observed a few times. As yet, its antigen is unknown. CD4+ T cells that had been cultured provided DNA sequenced with the Oncomine TCR Beta short-read assay. TCRdb reanalysed the PCR reads using MiXCR and keeps one entry per CDR3 protein. The sample yields 9,500 to 15,000 distinct CDR3 sequences, 35% to 50% seen once. The sample comes from a study of vaccination and CD4 T cells after COVID-19. The overall study: Collection of post-vaccine samples followed dose two by a median about 72 days, spanning a range of 14 to 241.

General study points: From approximately 21 to 40, the median of SARS-CoV-2-reactive clonotypes rose without reaching significance.

The CDR3 is 14 amino acids. CDR1 MRHNA and CDR2 SNTAGT come from the germline V gene. Trimming shortened V by 6 bases and J by 2 bases, and 12 bases separated the two germline ends. Treatment in this sample: roughly ten-day PBMC culture with coronavirus spike peptide pools or control peptides (ViraFEST assay). ViraFEST expanded antigen-specific T cells with peptide pools, then sequenced TCRs. The sample comprised cultured CD4+ T cells from blood. V usage is TRBV6-4 and J usage is TRBJ2-3; D assignment may be TRBD1 or TRBD2 (5 bases each). This receptor was obtained from a human donor with COVID-19. CDR3 loop: CASSLGDLTDTQYF. The CDR3 nucleotides are TGTGCCAGCAGCCTGGGGGATCTCACAGATACGCAGTATTTT.